This T cell receptor beta chain was profiled in a study of a mutant IDH1 vaccine in newly diagnosed glioma. In the study overall: Among treated patients, roughly 62% were male and approximately 40% female, and mean age was approximately 40 years. Prior therapy was radiotherapy, temozolomide, or both; most received both.

On this clone: The antigen is undetermined.

V was shortened by 5 bases and J by 2 bases, with 24 bases between the two germline ends. The germline V gene encodes CDR1 LNHDA and CDR2 SQIVND (reference sequence). The CDR3 spans 18 residues. Study-wide results and caveats: Vaccine-induced responses were seen in 93.3% of patients, spanning several MHC alleles. With respect to changes in top peripheral T cell clonotypes, pseudoprogression seemed unrelated.

Time point: baseline, week 1 (first vaccination visit). Specified treatment: pre-vaccination baseline after standard-of-care therapy. Using immunoSEQ multiplex PCR, the repertoire was profiled, and TCRdb retains in-frame clones only, with some absent. The table records about 67,000 clones, around 80% of them present only once. Here the sequenced sample was peripheral blood mononuclear cells (PBMCs), taken from a glioma patient treated with radiotherapy, temozolomide or both. The TCR originated in a woman younger than 35 with glioma. Some clones in this sample may be carry-over from other donors' samples. The chain employs TRBV19 and TRBJ2-5; D possibly corresponds to TRBD1 (6 bases). The CDR3 sequence is CASSPSLWDKFTQETQYF. The CDR3 nucleotides are TGTGCCAGTAGTCCTTCCCTGTGGGACAAATTCACTCAAGAGACCCAGTACTTC.